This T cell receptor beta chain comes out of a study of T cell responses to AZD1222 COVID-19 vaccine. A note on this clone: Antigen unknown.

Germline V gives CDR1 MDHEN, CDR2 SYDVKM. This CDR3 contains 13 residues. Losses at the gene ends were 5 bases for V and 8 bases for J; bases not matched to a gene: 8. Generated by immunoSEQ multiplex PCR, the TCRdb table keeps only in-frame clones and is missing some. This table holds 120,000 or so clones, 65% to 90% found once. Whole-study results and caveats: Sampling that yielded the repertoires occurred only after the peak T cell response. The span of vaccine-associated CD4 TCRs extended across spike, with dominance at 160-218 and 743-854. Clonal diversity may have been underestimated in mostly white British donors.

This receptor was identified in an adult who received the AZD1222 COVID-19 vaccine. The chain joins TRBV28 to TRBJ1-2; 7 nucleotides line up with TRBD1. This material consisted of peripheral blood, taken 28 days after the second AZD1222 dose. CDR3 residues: CASSPGTEKGYTF. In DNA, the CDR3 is TGTGCCAGCAGTCCCGGGACAGAAAAAGGCTACACCTTC.